This T cell receptor (beta chain) was captured in a study of T cell changes during pregnancy in multiple sclerosis. With 1 base removed from V and 6 bases from J, the gap between germline ends came to 7 bases. Germline V CDR1 and CDR2: SGHTA, FQGNSA. This CDR3 has 13 residues. Some clones are missing from TCRdb's copy, which holds only in-frame ones; the method was immunoSEQ multiplex PCR. This table has some 60,000 clones, roughly nine tenths appearing once. The specimen was CD4+ T cells from peripheral blood mononuclear cells, collected in the third trimester of pregnancy. The chain has TRBV7-2 and TRBJ1-5; perhaps TRBD1 as D (5 bases). The TCR sequence derives from a female donor with multiple sclerosis, enrolled in a pregnancy study. CDR3 in DNA: TGTGCCAGCAGCTTAGACCAGGGTCAGCCCCAGCATTTT. Its translation is CASSLDQGQPQHF.